This T cell receptor beta chain comes out of a study of OX40 agonist ivuxolimab in advanced cancers. General study points: The investigators did not determine what antigen specificity the expanded peripheral T cells had. Some patients without response likewise showed low normalized clonal expansion.

Trimming removed 0 bases from V and 8 bases from J, with 7 bases in between. Germline V gene sequence: CDR1 LNHNV, CDR2 YYDKDF (reference sequence). The CDR3 spans 12 residues. This clone is a singleton in its sample. No antigen is known for it. Repertoires were generated with immunoSEQ multiplex PCR, while TCRdb's copy carries only in-frame clones and drops some. The sample holds around 98,000 clones; roughly 87% are singletons and the top ten take over 0.4%. The sequence came from an adult with an advanced solid tumor such as melanoma, head and neck, liver or kidney cancer. The chain links TRBV15 to TRBJ1-2; D unclear. The material was CD4+ or CD8+ T cells sorted from blood, obtained in a trial of the OX40 agonist ivuxolimab. DNA of the CDR3: TGTGCCACCAGCAGAGATCCTGGGGGCTACACCTTC. Encoded protein: CATSRDPGGYTF. The full variable domain, rest sourced from reference TRBV15 and TRBJ1-2, is DAMVIQNPRYQVTQFGKPVTLSCSQTLNHNVMYWYQQKSSQAPKLLFHYYDKDFNNEADTPDNFQSRRPNTSFCFLDIRSPGLGDTAMYLCATSRDPGGYTFGSGTRLTVV.